This T cell receptor (beta chain) was recovered during a study of Graves' ophthalmopathy and Graves' hyperthyroidism. Hyperthyroidism qualified as stable when ophthalmopathy did not develop within 18 months of follow-up. Patients newly diagnosed with hyperthyroidism, under 2 months' duration, were aged 18 to 65, the study reports. This clonotype was seen repeatedly, ten times or more. Amplification of TCR beta CDR3 regions used RNA transcripts. The first round was an RT-PCR with HTBI primers, and the second round was a multiplex PCR. TCRdb re-analysed the multiplex PCR reads in MiXCR, keeping a single row per CDR3 protein. The data show 400,000 or so distinct CDR3 sequences, 15% seen once. The CDR3 is 14 residues long. Germline V lookup: CDR1 SGHRS, CDR2 YFSETQ. Between the trimmed V and J ends, which lost 0 bases and 9 bases, there was a span of 10 bases.

The specimen was peripheral blood. The V call is TRBV5-1, the J call TRBJ1-6; D not resolved. The sequence derives from a woman younger than 30 with stable Graves' hyperthyroidism. The CDR3: CASSLEQRTSPLHF. DNA of the CDR3: TGCGCCAGCAGCTTGGAGCAGAGGACTTCACCCCTCCACTTT.